This TCR beta chain emerged from a study of cytomegalovirus exposure and HLA in healthy donors (TCRdb year 2017). Some background on the complete study: According to an earlier analysis of around 600 of the donors, about 179 million T cells yielded roughly 110 million unique TCR beta sequences and 276 Gb of sequence data. About 300 gigabases of sequencing data and approximately 80 million unique TCR sequences were included in an early release covering about 700 HLA-typed donors. Among the roughly 410 genotyped donors, about 85% belonged to the genetic ancestry cluster associated with self-reported Caucasian donors. The study aimed to test whether signatures of past pathogen exposure could be identified by cataloging public T cell receptors. The study used immunosequencing to profile the T cell repertoires of hundreds of subjects and linked those repertoires to cytomegalovirus serostatus. Along with the approximately 670-subject first cohort, a separate validation cohort of 120 different subjects was used. To predict cytomegalovirus infection status, the study brought together high-throughput TCR immunosequencing, statistical association of individual TCRs with disease status, and machine learning. To study patterns of TCR occurrence, a later analysis re-analyzed previously published TCR beta repertoires from 666 donors and added high-resolution HLA genotyping. The later analysis used no new phenotypic data to find candidate immune exposures, relying instead on TCR beta sequences and their occurrence across donors. An earlier analysis of several hundred of the donors applied high-throughput TCR beta sequencing to assess whether each TCR beta V gene segment acted as functional or pseudogenic. Donor age, sex, ethnicity and CMV serostatus were compiled alongside the repertoire data. A later genetic analysis took genome-wide SNP genotypes for 398 of the 666 donors and used that subset as a discovery cohort. Every repertoire in the discovery cohort had been generated on one and the same sequencing platform. HLA typing included class I and class II loci at four-digit resolution. Typing coverage differed by locus: A, B, C, DRB1 and DQB1 were typed in roughly 620-640 donors, DQA1 in about 500, DPA1 in 600 to 610, and DPB1 in about 450. Because of strong linkage in the cohort, roughly five DR-DQ haplotypes were treated as single units for association and clustering. Across around 400 genotyped donors of the cohort, an average of 235,054 unique TCR beta nucleotide sequences per donor were sequenced, and roughly a sixth of those sequences were non-productive. Study-wide conclusions, independent of this receptor: The only immune exposure information available for the cohort was CMV serostatus. A later analysis found that most CMV-associated TCR beta chains appeared HLA-restricted, with HLA associations seemingly driven largely by CMV exposure. When HLA alleles, especially DR and DQ, strongly co-occurred, TCR associations were difficult to assign to individual alleles. This cohort had only TCR beta chains sequenced, and the lack of alpha or paired-chain data limited which features could be detected. Several of the top co-occurrence clusters appeared to be linked to parvovirus B19, influenza, CMV and Epstein-Barr virus, according to a later analysis. Three of the identified cytomegalovirus-associated TCR beta chains were confirmed in vitro to be specific for cytomegalovirus antigens. Correlated functional status among segregating V segments might be attributable to linkage disequilibrium, but an unknown experimental factor could not be ruled out. A further reported finding was that TCR beta sequences accurately predicted the HLA-A and HLA-B alleles for most subjects in the first cohort. A cluster of highly shared sequence variants was judged likely to represent a technical artifact of the sequencing pipeline. Most TCR sequences were seen in very few donors, while some public TCRs were found in many individuals. The classifier was reported to diagnose cytomegalovirus status with high specificity and sensitivity in both the original cohort and the validation cohort. The study gave a list of roughly 150 TCR beta chains associated with cytomegalovirus. The earlier analysis of 587 of the donors excluded about 16 rarely observed V segments, including chromosome 9 orphons, because counts were too low. Because HLA typing was unavailable for some donors at each locus, only the typed subset was used in association tests. A later analysis found that HLA-associated TCR beta chains were more clonally expanded and had lower generation probabilities than equally common non-associated chains. Specific HLA alleles were associated with 16,951 TCR beta sequences at a false discovery rate of 0.05 in a later analysis. In an earlier analysis of approximately 600 of the donors, most TCR beta V segments were observed in productive rearrangements about 90% or about 30% of the time, broadly matching IMGT annotations. Some IMGT-functional V segments, including TRBV6-2 and TRBV6-3, could not be told apart with the 87-base-pair reads, so those segments were excluded. A later genetic analysis reported fewer N-insertions in productive TCRs among donors in an Asian-associated ancestry cluster than the roughly 700-donor mean. In a later analysis, TCR association rates were found to vary across HLA loci, with the most associated TCRs seen for DRB1 alleles and the fewest for HLA-C alleles. In a later genetic analysis, a missense DCLRE1C variant was associated with V-gene and J-gene trimming of TCR beta chains, and the association was replicated in an independent cohort. Roughly uniform sequencing depth across donors was assumed in presence/absence analyses, although this assumption may not hold. The authors suggested that the approach could potentially be generalized to other disease states and immunological phenotypes.

Receptor amplification or capture employed the immunoSEQ multiplex PCR assay. A mixture of 60 forward primers for TCR Vbeta segments and 13 reverse primers for TCR Jbeta segments was used in the multiplex PCR. A multiplex PCR assay on genomic DNA amplified the CDR3 region of rearranged TCR beta genes. The Illumina HiSeq System was used to sequence the amplified TCR beta libraries as 87-base-pair reads. Per the authors' processing: A later analysis tallied roughly 76 million unique TCR beta chains across the 666 repertoires, and 10 million to 11 million of those chains were shared by two or more donors. A nearest-neighbor algorithm error-corrected the raw reads and collapsed the reads into unique sequences, merging closely related sequences to remove PCR and sequencing errors. Alignment of CDR3 sequences to IMGT reference sequences was used to assign V, D and J gene segments. For a sequence to be retained, a match of at least six nucleotides was required to both a V gene segment and a J gene segment. A rearrangement counted as productive if the CDR3 had no stop codons and remained in frame with V and J, and every other rearrangement counted as non-productive. CDR3 was defined according to IMGT convention as the region running from the second conserved V-encoded cysteine to the conserved J-encoded phenylalanine. In an earlier analysis of approximately 500 of the donors, sequences lacking an unambiguous match to a single V gene segment were excluded. An earlier analysis of several hundred of the donors called V segments functional above 56.7% productive rearrangements and segregating when the between-donor standard deviation exceeded 5%. To diagnose cytomegalovirus status from the catalog of TCR beta chain sequences, a statistical classification framework was built. In a later analysis, V and J genes were assigned by comparing TCR nucleotide sequences against IMGT/GENE-DB human TR gene sequences. The TCRdist pipeline was used in a later analysis to assign CDR3 sequences and most-parsimonious VDJ recombination scenarios. In a later analysis, each TCR beta chain was defined by its CDR3 amino acid sequence together with its V-gene family, and reads without a unique V-gene family were excluded. To address suspected cross-contamination and a sequencing artifact, a later analysis removed roughly 580 highly shared, low-generation-probability nucleotide sequences. For each public chain, a later analysis derived a clonal expansion index from normalized ranks of inferred template counts within each repertoire. Generation probabilities in a later analysis came from a VDJ recombination model fitted to out-of-frame rearrangements, and those results were checked against IGoR. Hypergeometric tests were used in a later analysis to score TCR-TCR, TCR-HLA and TCR-CMV co-occurrence, with a repertoire-size bias correction applied to the TCR pairs. To estimate false discovery rates, a later analysis permuted the HLA or CMV assignments 20 times. A later analysis grouped co-occurring TCRs with DBSCAN, adding TCRdist sequence similarity when clustering within HLA-allele-positive subsets. For co-occurrence clustering, repertoires with fewer than 30,000 or more than 120,000 public chains were excluded, along with roughly 5 repertoires with anomalous nucleotide sharing. This is the immuneACCESS table as TCRdb keeps it, with only in-frame sequences that have V and J called. A part of the clones is gone; compared with another copy, unresolved V genes explain less than half, and the rest is unexplained. The V and J calls and the clone size are those of that table, but D and trimming were determined from the DNA. The sample contains 110,000 to 150,000 clones, more than 75% of them found a single time. The ten largest clonotypes hold around 3.7% of the sample.

The cohort consisted of some 670 healthy bone marrow donors. At the time of sampling, all cohort members were nominally healthy, though unrecorded immune exposures were likely present. The donor was CMV seronegative and belonged to the group of 352 seronegative cohort members. Each donor provided a peripheral blood sample, and peripheral blood mononuclear cells were used for TCR beta sequencing. Genomic DNA was extracted from the blood cell samples with the Qiagen DNeasy Blood Extraction Kit. In the case of this clone: Its recognized antigen is unknown. Base qualities are not provided; no much larger clone lies one nucleotide away.

CDR1 and CDR2 are drawn from the germline V gene: MDHEN, SYDVKM. From the cysteine up to the phenylalanine, the CDR3 has a length of 13 residues. Just CDR3 DNA is preserved here, 39 bases in frame from base 1. Germline trimming amounts to 6 bases on V and 4 bases on J, with 5 as the count of junction bases outside the gene matches. The chain is made from TRBV28 and TRBJ2-5; 7 nucleotides in the junction match TRBD1. The sample consisted of PBMCs. The receptor was derived from a man in his late teens or twenties in good health and CMV-seronegative. The CDR3 region: CASRSPGGETQYF. The sequenced DNA is TGTGCCAGCAGAAGTCCAGGGGGAGAGACCCAGTACTTC.